This T cell receptor beta chain was captured in a study of siplizumab effects on memory and regulatory T cells. General study results and limits: Naive-or-memory phenotypes were unassignable for roughly 80-95% of proliferating CD4+ or CD8+ clones.

TCR templates numbering 80,000 to 100,000 were assayed per sample. Some clones are missing from TCRdb's copy, which holds only in-frame ones; the method was immunoSEQ multiplex PCR. The table includes approximately 100,000 clones, around 95% detected once. V shed 1 base and J shed 2 bases, with 20 bases lying between them. Germline CDR1 SGHDT, CDR2 YYEEEE. CDR3 size: 18 residues. On this clone: Its target is not known.

The specimen sequenced was Tregs sorted from blood. The clonotype comes from a human donor in good health. The chain uses TRBV5-6 and TRBJ2-3; D unclear. DNA of the CDR3: TGTGCCAGCAGCTTGCGGTTAGGGCCCAGCAGAGCCACAGATACGCAGTATTTT. This codes for CASSLRLGPSRATDTQYF.